This TCR beta chain was obtained from a study of human T cells and chemical hapten exposure. This clonotype was observed at least ten times. The study's library attached unique molecular identifiers to single cDNA molecules. TCRdb processed the RACE reads anew with MiXCR; each CDR3 protein has one entry. The table lists some 100,000 distinct CDR3 sequences, approximately 9.3% of them singletons. Time point: patch test 2, 6 weeks after DPC sensitization. Treatment meaning: therapeutic diphenylcyclopropenone sensitization with weekly scalp DPC. V trimming: 4 bases; J trimming: 5 bases; junction bases outside the gene matches: 12. Germline CDR1 is DFQATT and CDR2 is SNEGSKA (reference sequence). The CDR3 totals 15 residues.

The sequencing here drew on whole blood, taken in connection with sensitization to the hapten diphenylcyclopropenone (DPC). The chain is built from TRBV20-1 and TRBJ2-3, with TRBD1 identical over 7 bases. This TCR came from a woman aged 35 to 49 with alopecia areata. Some clones in this sample may be carry-over from other donors' samples. DNA of the CDR3: TGCAGTGCTACCGTAGAAACAGGGGATTTAGATACGCAGTATTTT. Its translation: CSATVETGDLDTQYF.